This T cell receptor (beta chain) was identified during a study of OX40 agonist ivuxolimab in advanced cancers. V gave up 3 bases and J gave up 5 bases, with 7 bases separating them. Germline values: CDR1 KGHSH, CDR2 LQKENI. This CDR3 region has 12 residues. Profiled with immunoSEQ multiplex PCR; TCRdb holds only in-frame clones, not every one. This table holds some 78,000 clones, approximately 90% found once. The clonotype comes from an adult with an advanced solid tumor such as melanoma, head and neck, liver or kidney cancer. The sample was CD4+ or CD8+ T cells sorted from blood, taken in a trial of the OX40 agonist ivuxolimab. The chain is built from TRBV18 and TRBJ2-5; possible D gene TRBD2, 6 bases. CDR3 sequence: CASSPEGETQYF. The CDR3 DNA follows: TGTGCCAGCTCACCGGAGGGGGAGACCCAGTACTTC. The full variable domain, completed using reference TRBV18 and TRBJ2-5, is NAGVMQNPRHLVRRRGQEARLRCSPMKGHSHVYWYRQLPEEGLKFMVYLQKENIIDESGMPKERFSAEFPKEGPSILRIQQVVRGDSAAYFCASSPEGETQYFGPGTRLLVL.